The subject of this entry is one T cell receptor beta chain. There are 16 residues in the CDR3. Germline loops: CDR1 MGHRA, CDR2 YSYEKL. The germline V and J ends were trimmed by 5 bases and 3 bases, with 18 bases remaining between them. Clones were sequenced by immunoSEQ multiplex PCR, and TCRdb holds only the in-frame ones, with some missing. This sample has under 20,000 clones; more than 75% occur once, and the top ten carry roughly 9.4%. This sample is part of a study of graft-versus-host responses after intestinal transplantation. The rearrangement uses TRBV4-1 and TRBJ2-3; perhaps TRBD2 as D (6 bases). The input for sequencing was PBMCs, taken around 230 days after intestinal transplant. The TCR sequence derives from a human patient who received an intestinal transplant, so some T cells may come from the graft donor. CDR3 bases: TGCGCCAGCAGCGGGCGACTAGTGAGTACAACAGATACGCAGTATTTT. Its translation is CASSGRLVSTTDTQYF.